This entry features one T cell receptor beta chain sequence. TCRdb's table, derived via immunoSEQ multiplex PCR, lists solely in-frame clones and lacks some. The data hold 350,000 to 400,000 clones, with approximately 89% observed a single time. V shed 0 bases, J shed 8 bases, and the junction held 10 bases outside the gene matches. CDR1 is LGHNA, CDR2 YNFKEQ, per germline. The CDR3 spans 18 residues. The data stem from a study of blood T cell repertoires in COVID-19. This TCR was sampled from a woman in her twenties or thirties who had recovered from COVID-19. This chain joins TRBV4-2 and TRBJ2-1; 13 nucleotides match TRBD2. The sequenced sample was PBMCs or T cells enriched from blood (not recorded which). CDR3 in amino acids: CASSQDSSGTSGVDEQFF. CDR3 nucleotides: TGTGCCAGCAGCCAAGATAGTTCCGGGACTAGCGGGGTCGATGAGCAGTTCTTC.